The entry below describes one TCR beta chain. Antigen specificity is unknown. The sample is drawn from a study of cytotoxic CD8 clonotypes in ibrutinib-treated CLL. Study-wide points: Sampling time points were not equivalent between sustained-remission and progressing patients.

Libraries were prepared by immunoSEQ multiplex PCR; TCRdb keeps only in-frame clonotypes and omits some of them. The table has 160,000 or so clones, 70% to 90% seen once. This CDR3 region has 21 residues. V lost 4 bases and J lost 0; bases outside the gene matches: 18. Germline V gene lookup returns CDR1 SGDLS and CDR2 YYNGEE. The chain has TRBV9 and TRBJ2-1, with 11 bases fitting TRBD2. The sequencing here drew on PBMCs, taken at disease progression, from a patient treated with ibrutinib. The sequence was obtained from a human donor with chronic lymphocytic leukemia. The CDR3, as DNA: TGTGCCAGCAGCACCCGACCCGGGACTAGCGGTCTTTCGAGCTCCTACAATGAGCAGTTCTTC. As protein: CASSTRPGTSGLSSSYNEQFF. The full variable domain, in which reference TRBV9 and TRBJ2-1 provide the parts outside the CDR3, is DSGVTQTPKHLITATGQRVTLRCSPRSGDLSVYWYQQSLDQGLQFLIQYYNGEERAKGNILERFSAQQFPDLHSELNLSSLELGDSALYFCASSTRPGTSGLSSSYNEQFFGPGTRLTVL.